Detailed here is one T cell receptor beta chain. These data belong to a study of T cells in Graves' hyperthyroidism and ophthalmopathy. What was amplified from RNA transcripts were TCR beta CDR3 regions. TCR CDR3 underwent first-round RT-PCR with the HTBI primer set. MiXCR was run by TCRdb on the multiplex PCR reads, yielding one entry per CDR3 protein. The sample lists about 640,000 distinct CDR3 sequences, less than 25% seen once, with 30% to 40% in the top ten. V lost 3 bases and J lost 4, with 4 bases in between. There are 12 residues in the CDR3. Germline assignment: CDR1 MDHEN and CDR2 SYDVKM. The chain is built from TRBV28 and TRBJ1-3; the D is unclear. The receptor comes from a man aged 30 to 45 with Graves' ophthalmopathy. The sequenced sample consisted of blood. CDR3 amino acids: CASSFAGNTIYF. The CDR3 DNA sequence: TGTGCCAGCAGTTTCGCCGGAAACACCATATATTTT.